Detailed here is one T cell receptor (beta chain). It has no known antigen specificity. Qualities for individual bases were not recorded, and no much larger clone is one base off. Library creation used the immunoSEQ multiplex PCR assay. A mixture of 60 forward primers for TCR Vbeta segments and 13 reverse primers for TCR Jbeta segments was used in the multiplex PCR. The CDR3 region of rearranged TCR beta genes was amplified from genomic DNA with a multiplex PCR assay. On the Illumina HiSeq System, the amplified TCR beta libraries were sequenced as 87-base-pair reads. In the source study's methods: A later analysis tallied 75 million to 95 million unique TCR beta chains across the 666 repertoires, and around 9.9 million of those chains were shared by two or more donors. A nearest-neighbor algorithm error-corrected the raw reads and collapsed the reads into unique sequences, merging closely related sequences to remove PCR and sequencing errors. V, D and J gene segments were assigned by aligning CDR3 sequences to IMGT reference sequences. For a sequence to be retained, a match of at least six nucleotides to both a V gene segment and a J gene segment was required. A rearrangement counted as productive if the CDR3 had no stop codons and remained in frame with V and J, and every other rearrangement counted as non-productive. Following IMGT convention, CDR3 was defined as the stretch from the second conserved V-encoded cysteine up to the conserved J-encoded phenylalanine. The earlier analysis of about 590 of the donors excluded sequences that lacked an unambiguous match to a single V gene segment. In an earlier analysis of approximately 590 of the donors, a V segment was called functional when productive rearrangements were above 56.7%, and segregating when the standard deviation between donors exceeded 5%. To diagnose cytomegalovirus status from the catalog of TCR beta chain sequences, a statistical classification framework was built. In a later analysis, V and J genes were assigned by comparing TCR nucleotide sequences against IMGT/GENE-DB human TR gene sequences. In a later analysis, CDR3 sequences and most-parsimonious VDJ recombination scenarios were assigned using the TCRdist pipeline. In a later analysis, each TCR beta chain was defined by its CDR3 amino acid sequence together with its V-gene family, and reads without a unique V-gene family were excluded. In a later analysis, 500 to 700 highly shared, low-generation-probability nucleotide sequences were removed to address suspected cross-contamination and a sequencing artifact. A later analysis calculated a clonal expansion index for each public chain from normalized within-repertoire ranks of inferred template counts. A later analysis computed generation probabilities with a VDJ recombination model fitted to out-of-frame rearrangements, and checked the results against IGoR. A later analysis scored TCR-TCR, TCR-HLA and TCR-CMV co-occurrence with hypergeometric tests, applying a repertoire-size bias correction to TCR pairs. In a later analysis, false discovery rates were estimated by permuting HLA or CMV assignments 20 times. In a later analysis, co-occurring TCRs were grouped with DBSCAN, and TCRdist sequence similarity was added when clustering was performed within HLA-allele-positive subsets. Repertoires with fewer than 30,000 or more than 120,000 public chains, plus five repertoires with anomalous nucleotide sharing, were excluded from co-occurrence clustering. Sourced from immuneACCESS, this table was stored by TCRdb with only in-frame sequences that have V and J called. A share of the clones is absent; for the studies checked, an unresolved V gene accounts for under half, and the remainder has no known explanation. D and trimming were read from the DNA, whereas the V and J calls and clone size are those reported in that table. The sample table records around 150,000 clones; around 79% of these occur just once. The top ten constitute under 4% of the sample.

The sample is drawn from a study of cytomegalovirus exposure and HLA in healthy donors (dated by TCRdb to 2017 to 2019). Background for the entire study: An earlier analysis of more than 550 of the donors reported about 260 Gb of sequence data and 117 million unique TCR beta sequences obtained from about 170 million T cells. The aim of the study was to test whether cataloging public T cell receptors could identify signatures of past pathogen exposure. Alongside the repertoire data, information on donor age, sex, ethnicity and CMV serostatus was compiled. The study combined high-throughput TCR immunosequencing, statistical association of individual TCRs with disease status, and machine learning to predict cytomegalovirus infection status. The genetic ancestry cluster associated with self-reported Caucasian donors included over 80% of the roughly 400 genotyped donors. Class I and class II HLA loci were covered by the typing at four-digit resolution. A later analysis re-analyzed previously published TCR beta repertoires from roughly 690 donors and added high-resolution HLA genotyping to study TCR occurrence patterns. Rather than using new phenotypic data, the later analysis identified candidate immune exposures from TCR beta sequences and from how often those sequences occurred across donors. Genome-wide SNP genotypes for about 55% of the roughly 670 donors were used in a later genetic analysis, which treated that subset as a discovery cohort. The number of typed donors differed by locus: about 620-640 for A, B, C, DRB1 and DQB1; 500 to 550 for DQA1; 606 for DPA1; and some 470 for DPB1. In addition to the first cohort of 666 subjects, a separate validation cohort of approximately 130 different subjects was used. Roughly 300 gigabases of sequencing data and tens of millions of unique TCR sequences made up an early release that covered approximately 650 HLA-typed donors. Among approximately 370 genotyped donors of the cohort, an average of around 240,000 unique TCR beta nucleotide sequences was sequenced per donor, of which 15% to 20% were non-productive. The T cell repertoires of 700 or so subjects were profiled by immunosequencing and related to cytomegalovirus serostatus. An earlier analysis of a few hundred of the donors applied high-throughput TCR beta sequencing to assess whether each TCR beta V gene segment acted as functional or pseudogenic. A handful of DR-DQ haplotypes were treated as single units for association and clustering because of strong linkage in the cohort. Every repertoire in the discovery cohort had been generated on one and the same sequencing platform. On the study overall, not on this receptor specifically: Three of the identified cytomegalovirus-associated TCR beta chains were confirmed in vitro to be specific for cytomegalovirus antigens. A later genetic analysis associated a missense DCLRE1C variant with V-gene and J-gene trimming of TCR beta chains, and an independent cohort replicated the association. In a later analysis, TCR association rates were found to vary across HLA loci, with the most associated TCRs seen for DRB1 alleles and the fewest for HLA-C alleles. The only immune exposure information available for the cohort was CMV serostatus. The presence/absence analyses assumed that sequencing depth was roughly uniform across donors, and that assumption may not be true. Only TCR beta chains were sequenced in this cohort, and the absence of alpha or paired-chain data limited detectable features. The classifier was reported to diagnose cytomegalovirus status with high specificity and sensitivity in both the original and validation cohorts. Because HLA typing was missing for some donors at each locus, association tests included only the typed subset. While some public TCRs were present in many individuals, most TCR sequences turned up only very rarely across donors. Several of the top co-occurrence clusters appeared to be linked to parvovirus B19, influenza, CMV and Epstein-Barr virus, according to a later analysis. Some IMGT-functional V segments, including TRBV6-2 and TRBV6-3, could not be told apart with the 87-base-pair reads, so those segments were excluded. In a later analysis, 15,000 to 20,000 TCR beta sequences were associated with specific HLA alleles at a false discovery rate of 0.05. Compared with the approximately 600-donor mean, donors in an Asian-associated ancestry cluster had fewer N-insertions in productive TCRs, according to a later genetic analysis. A later analysis found that most CMV-associated TCR beta chains appeared HLA-restricted, with HLA associations seemingly driven largely by CMV exposure. The study gave a list of some 150 TCR beta chains associated with cytomegalovirus. Assigning TCR associations to individual alleles was difficult when HLA alleles, especially DR and DQ, strongly co-occurred. The authors suggested that the approach could potentially be generalized to other disease states and immunological phenotypes. In a later analysis, HLA-associated TCR beta chains showed more clonal expansion and lower generation probabilities than non-associated chains that were equally common. A cluster of highly shared sequence variants was judged likely to be a technical artifact of the sequencing pipeline. Because counts were too low, roughly 18 rarely observed V segments, including chromosome 9 orphons, were left out of the earlier analysis of a few hundred of the donors. In an earlier analysis of about 540 of the donors, most TCR beta V segments were observed in productive rearrangements about 90% or about 30% of the time, broadly matching IMGT annotations. A further reported finding was that TCR beta sequences accurately predicted the HLA-A and HLA-B alleles for most subjects in the first cohort. Linkage disequilibrium might explain the correlated functional status among segregating V segments, but an unknown experimental factor could not be excluded.

The cohort comprised around 690 healthy bone marrow donors. All cohort members were sampled while nominally healthy, although unrecorded immune exposures were likely present. Of the approximately 700 cohort members, 250 to 300 had positive CMV serostatus and approximately 400 had negative CMV serostatus, and CMV serostatus was not recorded for the donor. A peripheral blood sample was provided by each donor, and peripheral blood mononuclear cells were used for TCR beta sequencing. Genomic DNA extraction from the blood cell samples was performed with the Qiagen DNeasy Blood Extraction Kit. CDR1 SEHNR and CDR2 FQNEAQ were looked up in the germline V gene (reference sequence). The CDR3 contains 12 residues, cysteine and phenylalanine counted. Only the CDR3 DNA is retained, 36 bases long and in frame from the first base. V is reduced by 5 bases and J by 4 bases, leaving a spacing of 8 bases between them.

The clonotype originates from a human donor in good health. Sequenced input: PBMCs. Here the chain combines TRBV7-9 and TRBJ1-2; the D gene is unclear. The CDR3 protein sequence reads: CASSLVPYGYTF. The nucleotides are TGTGCCAGCAGCCTTGTCCCCTATGGCTACACCTTC.